This T cell receptor beta chain is drawn from a study of blood T cell repertoires in COVID-19. At the level of the study: Samples representing acute and convalescent COVID-19 were sourced from the United States, Italy and Spain. The cDNA or gDNA used as material had been derived from T cells, B-cell-depleted T cells, or PBMCs.

Here immunoSEQ multiplex PCR was the method, and the copy in TCRdb shows in-frame clones only, minus some. The sample shows approximately 150,000 clones, 88% of them seen only once. The CDR3 extends over 14 amino acids. Germline assignment: CDR1 MNHEY and CDR2 SMNVEV (reference sequence). V was trimmed by 5 bases and J by 9 bases, leaving 14 bases between them. The sequenced sample was peripheral blood. The chain joins TRBV27 to TRBJ1-6; D might be TRBD1 (5 bases). The sequence came from a man aged 45-60 years who had recovered from COVID-19. CDR3 loop: CASSPQGRGSPLHF. In DNA, the CDR3 is TGTGCCAGCAGTCCCCAGGGTAGGGGTTCACCCCTCCACTTT.